A single sample is the source of the 20 T cell receptor beta chains below, sequenced in a study of T cells in Graves' hyperthyroidism and ophthalmopathy. TCR beta CDR3 region amplification was performed from RNA transcripts. HTBI primers were used for first-round RT-PCR of the TCR CDR3. TCRdb analysed the multiplex PCR reads with MiXCR anew, one entry per CDR3 protein. The data contain roughly 420,000 distinct CDR3 sequences, about 15% of them singletons. The sample comprised blood. The receptors derive from a young woman with Graves' hyperthyroidism.

In its sample, this clonotype was seen a few times. CDR3 in amino acids: CASSMTGSGNTIYF. DNA for the CDR3: TGTGCCAGTAGTATGACCGGCTCTGGAAACACCATATATTTT. This chain links TRBV19 with TRBJ1-3, with unresolved D. Trimming left V 3 bases short and J 0 bases short, with 6 bases between. The CDR3 is made up of 14 amino acids. The germline V gene encodes CDR1 LNHDA and CDR2 SQIVND (reference sequence).

As to this clonotype: With a much larger clone just one base away, this may be a read error. The gene calls are TRBV19 and TRBJ2-5; possibly TRBD1 for D (5 bases). This CDR3 comprises 13 residues. Germline V lookup: CDR1 LNHDA, CDR2 SQIVND (reference sequence). The CDR3 nucleotides are TGTACCAGTAGTATCCAGGGCCAAGAGACCCAGTACTTC. This encodes CTSSIQGQETQYF.

This clonotype was recorded a few times. V and J are TRBV30 and TRBJ2-1; possible D gene TRBD1, 6 bases. The V end lost 4 bases, the J end lost 7 bases, and 17 bases lay between the germline ends. The CDR3 has 14 amino acids. Germline CDR1 reads GTSNPN; CDR2 reads SVGIG (reference sequence). The CDR3 here is CAWTQGWGRNEQFF. In DNA form, the CDR3 reads TGTGCCTGGACCCAAGGGTGGGGGCGAAATGAGCAGTTCTTC.

The sample holds many counts of this clonotype. The chain uses TRBV20-1 and TRBJ1-2; maybe TRBD1 (5 bases). The V gene lost 3 bases and the J gene lost 6 bases, with 11 bases spanning the gap. The CDR3 is 12 amino acids. CDR1 is DFQATT, CDR2 SNEGSKA, per germline (reference sequence). CDR3 in amino acids: CSASGVGDGYTF. Written as DNA, the CDR3 is TGCAGTGCTAGTGGGGTAGGGGATGGCTACACCTTC.

The table lists this clonotype with a few counts. The chain joins TRBV4-1 to TRBJ2-1, with D perhaps matching TRBD1 (5 bases). Germline assignment: CDR1 MGHRA and CDR2 YSYEKL. Trimming shortened V by 1 base and J by 3 bases, and 13 bases separated the two germline ends. The CDR3 is made up of 16 amino acids. CDR3 amino acids: CASSQVGNRYYNEQFF. As DNA, the CDR3 is TGCGCCAGCAGCCAAGTGGGCAACAGGTACTACAATGAGCAGTTCTTC.

This clonotype came up many times. The chain couples TRBV20-1 to TRBJ2-5; 7 bases align to TRBD2. Trimming at V came to 0 bases and at J to 6 bases, leaving 13 bases not matched to a gene. The germline gives CDR1 DFQATT, CDR2 SNEGSKA (reference sequence). The CDR3 runs to 16 residues. The CDR3 sequence: CSARDLFREGKKTQYF. For the CDR3, the DNA is TGCAGTGCTAGAGATCTTTTCAGGGAGGGAAAAAAGACCCAGTACTTC.

As to this clonotype: A much larger clonotype is one base distant, so this may be a read error. The CDR3 loop reads CASETPLWGYTF. CDR3 DNA sequence: TGTGCTAGTGAGACCCCTCTATGGGGCTACACCTTC. This chain uses TRBV12-5 with TRBJ1-2, with unresolved D. The germline V and J ends were trimmed by 7 bases and 8 bases, with 14 bases remaining between them. Germline lookup yields CDR1 LGHNT and CDR2 FRNRAP. The CDR3 is made up of 12 amino acids. Looking up the rest from reference TRBV12-5 and TRBJ1-2 gives the full variable domain: DARVTQTPRHKVTEMGQEVTMRCQPILGHNTVFWYRQTMMQGLELLAYFRNRAPLDDSGMPKDRFSAEMPDATLATLKIQPSEPRDSAVYFCASETPLWGYTFGSGTRLTVV.

This clonotype occurred a few times. The rearrangement joins TRBV24-1 to TRBJ1-2, with a weak D call TRBD1 (5 bases). This CDR3 is 13 amino acids long. The V gene's germline CDR1 is KGHDR and CDR2 SFDVKD. Trimming cost V 5 bases and J 7 bases, with 13 bases left between them. CDR3 bases: TGTGCCACCAGTGTCCCACTAAGGGGTGGCTACACCTTC. Amino acids: CATSVPLRGGYTF.

The DNA for the CDR3 is TGCGCCAGCAGCTTCGTGGGGCTCTCCTACGAGCAGTACTTC. Its protein is CASSFVGLSYEQYF. This chain connects TRBV5-1 to TRBJ2-7, with a weak D call TRBD1 (5 bases). The germline gives CDR1 SGHRS, CDR2 YFSETQ. Trimming stripped 2 bases from V and 0 bases from J, with 9 bases between. CDR3 length equals 14 residues.

This clonotype was counted ten times or more. The DNA for the CDR3 is TGTGCCAGCAGCTTGGACACCGCCTACGAGCAGTACTTC. This codes for CASSLDTAYEQYF. This chain links TRBV7-8 with TRBJ2-7; possible D gene TRBD1, 5 bases. The length of the CDR3 is 13 residues. Deletions cut 3 bases from V and 2 bases from J, with 8 bases between. Per germline, CDR1 SGHVS and CDR2 FQNEAQ.

In its sample, this clonotype was seen many times. The CDR3 sequence is CASSQDFRASNYGYTF. Written as DNA, the CDR3 is TGTGCCAGCAGCCAAGATTTCAGGGCGAGTAACTATGGCTACACCTTC. V is TRBV3-1 and J is TRBJ1-2; maybe TRBD1 (5 bases). V was trimmed by 0 bases and J by 1 base, leaving 12 bases between them. CDR3 length: 16 residues. Germline V gives CDR1 LGHDT, CDR2 YNNKEL (reference sequence).

This clonotype came up a few times. V and J are TRBV7-9 and TRBJ2-5, with 9 bases fitting TRBD1. The CDR3 sequence is 12 residues long. The germline CDR1 and CDR2 sequences are SEHNR and FQNEAQ (reference sequence). J gave up 12 bases and V 5 bases, and 7 bases lay outside the gene matches. The CDR3 nucleotides are TGTGCCAGCAGCACCGGACAGGGGACGAAGTACTTC. Encoded protein: CASSTGQGTKYF.

Only a few counts were recorded for this clonotype. J is TRBJ2-4 and V is TRBV5-8; no clear D. Germline V gene lookup returns CDR1 SGHTS and CDR2 YDEGEE. The CDR3 covers 14 residues. The V end was cut by 6 bases, the J end by 1 base, with 11 bases between. The CDR3 DNA reads TGTGCCAGCACTCCTGACAATGCCAAAAACATTCAGTACTTC. Amino acid sequence: CASTPDNAKNIQYF.

This clonotype has ten or more counts. This sequence joins TRBV7-9 and TRBJ1-5; D is unresolved. Trimming left V 3 bases short and J 8 bases short, with 8 bases between. This CDR3 has 12 amino acids. Looked up from germline, CDR1 is SEHNR and CDR2 is FQNEAQ (reference sequence). CDR3 DNA sequence: TGTGCCAGCAGCTTGTGGGAGGAGCCCCAGCATTTT. Amino acid sequence: CASSLWEEPQHF.

The rearrangement links TRBV28 to TRBJ2-7; TRBD2 agrees at 7 bases. This CDR3 is 13 amino acids long. Looked up from germline, CDR1 is MDHEN and CDR2 is SYDVKM. V was pared by 5 bases and J by 6 bases, with 7 bases of the junction left unmatched. CDR3 DNA: TGTGCCAGCAGTCCCGGACTAGTGGGCGAGCAGTACTTC. Amino acid sequence: CASSPGLVGEQYF. The variable domain in full, with the rest retrieved from reference TRBV28 and TRBJ2-7, is DVKVTQSSRYLVKRTGEKVFLECVQDMDHENMFWYRQDPGLGLRLIYFSYDVKMKEKGDIPEGYSVSREKKERFSLILESASTNQTSMYLCASSPGLVGEQYFGPGTRLTVT.

Here the CDR3 reads CASSVGGEATDTQYF. In nucleotides, the CDR3 is TGTGCCAGCAGCGTAGGCGGGGAGGCCACAGATACGCAGTATTTT. The chain uses TRBV9 and TRBJ2-3; the D gene is possibly TRBD2 (6 bases). Germline loops: CDR1 SGDLS, CDR2 YYNGEE. The CDR3 contains 15 residues. V dropped 0 bases and J dropped 2 bases, with 10 bases sitting between them.

This clonotype was recorded many times. CDR3 DNA: TGTGCCAGCAGCTTAGAACGCGCTGTGAACACTGAAGCTTTCTTT. Protein: CASSLERAVNTEAFF. The rearrangement uses TRBV11-3 and TRBJ1-1; D is uncertain. V was clipped by 0 bases and J by 0 bases, with 8 bases between them. CDR3 size: 15 residues. Germline V gene sequence: CDR1 SGHNT, CDR2 YENEEA.

This clonotype was counted ten times or more. As DNA, the CDR3 is TGTGCCAGCGGAGGGCCGTCTGGGGCCAACGTCCTGACTTTC. The encoded protein is CASGGPSGANVLTF. V usage is TRBV6-1 and J usage is TRBJ2-6, with D maybe TRBD2 (6 bases). This CDR3 comprises 14 residues. The V gene's germline CDR1 is MNHNS and CDR2 SASEGT. V was cut by 8 bases and J by 1 base, with 9 bases left in between.

V gene TRBV4-1 combines with J gene TRBJ2-7; weak D call: TRBD1 (6 bases). Looked up from germline, CDR1 is MGHRA and CDR2 is YSYEKL. The length of the CDR3 is 13 residues. Trimming pared 2 bases from V and 6 bases from J, leaving 11 bases between. The CDR3 DNA is TGCGCCAGCAGCCAACGTTCAGGGGTCGAGCAGTACTTC. It encodes CASSQRSGVEQYF.

At least ten counts were recorded for this clonotype. V and J are TRBV12-3 or TRBV12-4 and TRBJ1-4, with D possibly being TRBD1 (5 bases). V was cut by 7 bases and J by 0 bases, with 12 bases left in between. The CDR3 covers 15 residues. DNA of the CDR3: TGTGCCAGCAATGCCGGGACGGCAACTAATGAAAAACTGTTTTTT. Protein product: CASNAGTATNEKLFF.